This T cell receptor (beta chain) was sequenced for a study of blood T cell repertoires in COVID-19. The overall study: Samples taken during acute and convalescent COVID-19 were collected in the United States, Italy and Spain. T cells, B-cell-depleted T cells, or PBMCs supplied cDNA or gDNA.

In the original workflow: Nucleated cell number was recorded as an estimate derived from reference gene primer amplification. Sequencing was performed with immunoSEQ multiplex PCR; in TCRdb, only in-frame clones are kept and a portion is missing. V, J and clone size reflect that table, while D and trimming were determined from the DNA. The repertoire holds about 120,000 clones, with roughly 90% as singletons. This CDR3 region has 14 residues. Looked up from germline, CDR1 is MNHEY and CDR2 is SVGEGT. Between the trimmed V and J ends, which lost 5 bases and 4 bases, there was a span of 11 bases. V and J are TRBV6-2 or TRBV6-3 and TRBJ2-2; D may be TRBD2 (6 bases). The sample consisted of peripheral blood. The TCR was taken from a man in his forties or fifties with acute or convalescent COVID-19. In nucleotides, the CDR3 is TGTGCCAGCAGTGGGTTCGGGGGCACCGGGGAGCTGTTTTTT. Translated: CASSGFGGTGELFF.